This TCR beta chain is drawn from a study of vaccination and CD4 T cells after COVID-19. Background on the study: Collection of post-vaccine samples followed dose two by a median approximately 69 days, spanning a range of 14 to 241. Overlapping SARS-CoV-2, HCoV-NL63, HCoV-OC43 and HCoV-229E spike peptides stimulated the cells.

For this clonotype: What it binds is not known.

The germline V gene has CDR1 SGHNT and CDR2 YENEEA. V was clipped by 4 bases and J by 2 bases, with 11 bases between them. This CDR3 comprises 14 residues. The Oncomine TCR Beta short-read assay was applied to DNA of cultured CD4+ T cells. Genomic DNA was isolated from cultured CD4+ T cells. One entry per CDR3 protein, called by TCRdb with MiXCR from the PCR reads. The repertoire includes 20,000 to 25,000 distinct CDR3 sequences, under 80% of them detected once, and more than 20% sits in the top ten. Treatment here: approximately 9-day PBMC culture with coronavirus spike peptide pools or control peptides (ViraFEST assay). Peptide pool stimulation in ViraFEST expanded antigen-specific T cells, whose TCRs were then sequenced.

The starting material was CD4+ T cells from blood, cultured in vitro, obtained before SARS-CoV-2 vaccination. This receptor was taken from a human donor who received a COVID-19 vaccine. The V call is TRBV11-3, the J call TRBJ2-5, with D maybe TRBD2 (5 bases). The CDR3 nucleotides are TGTGCCAGCAGCTCCCCGGAGCGGCAAGAGACCCAGTACTTC. Encoded protein: CASSSPERQETQYF.